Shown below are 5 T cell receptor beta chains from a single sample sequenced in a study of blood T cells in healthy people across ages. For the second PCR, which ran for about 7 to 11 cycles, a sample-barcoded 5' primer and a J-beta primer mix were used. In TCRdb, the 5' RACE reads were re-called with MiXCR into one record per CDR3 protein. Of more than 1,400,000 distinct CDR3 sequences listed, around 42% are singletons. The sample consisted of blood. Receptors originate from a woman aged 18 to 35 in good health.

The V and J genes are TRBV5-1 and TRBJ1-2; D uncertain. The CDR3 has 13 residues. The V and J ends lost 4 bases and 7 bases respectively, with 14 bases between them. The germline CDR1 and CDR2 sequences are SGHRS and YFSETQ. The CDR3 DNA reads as TGCGCCAGCAGCGGGGAGTCCCGAGCTGGCTACACCTTC. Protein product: CASSGESRAGYTF.

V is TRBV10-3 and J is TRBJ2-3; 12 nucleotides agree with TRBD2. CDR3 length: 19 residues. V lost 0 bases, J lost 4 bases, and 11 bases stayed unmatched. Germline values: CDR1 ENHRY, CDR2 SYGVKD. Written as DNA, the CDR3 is TGTGCCATCAGTGAGTCGGAAGTGGTTACTAGCGGGGGGCCAGATACGCAGTATTTT. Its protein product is CAISESEVVTSGGPDTQYF.

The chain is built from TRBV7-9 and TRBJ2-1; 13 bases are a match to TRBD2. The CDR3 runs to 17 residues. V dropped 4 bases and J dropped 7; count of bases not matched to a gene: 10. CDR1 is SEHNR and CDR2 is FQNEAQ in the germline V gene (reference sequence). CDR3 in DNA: TGTGCCAGCAGCTCCACGGGGACTAGCGGGAAATTGAATGAGCAGTTCTTC. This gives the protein CASSSTGTSGKLNEQFF. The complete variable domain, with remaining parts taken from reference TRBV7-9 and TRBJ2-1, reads DTGVSQNPRHKITKRGQNVTFRCDPISEHNRLYWYRQTLGQGPEFLTYFQNEAQLEKSRLLSDRFSAERPKGSFSTLEIQRTEQGDSAMYLCASSSTGTSGKLNEQFFGPGTRLTVL.

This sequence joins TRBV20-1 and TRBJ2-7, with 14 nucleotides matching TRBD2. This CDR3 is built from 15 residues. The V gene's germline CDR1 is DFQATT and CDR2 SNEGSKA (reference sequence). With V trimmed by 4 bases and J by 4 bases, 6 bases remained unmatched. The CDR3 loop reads CSATGTSGGLYEQYF. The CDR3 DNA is TGCAGTGCTACCGGGACTAGCGGGGGTTTGTACGAGCAGTACTTC.

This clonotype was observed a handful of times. The CDR3 reads CASSLATTGTGNNQPQHF. CDR3 coding DNA: TGTGCCAGCAGCTTAGCTACAACCGGGACAGGGAACAATCAGCCCCAGCATTTT. This chain connects TRBV11-2 to TRBJ1-5, with 9 bases that match TRBD1. With 1 base clipped from V and 3 bases from J, the junction kept 10 bases outside the gene matches. The length of the CDR3 is 18 residues. Germline CDR1 and CDR2: SGHAT and FQNNGV. The full variable domain, its missing parts supplied by reference TRBV11-2 and TRBJ1-5, is EAGVAQSPRYKIIEKRQSVAFWCNPISGHATLYWYQQILGQGPKLLIQFQNNGVVDDSQLPKDRFSAERLKGVDSTLKIQPAKLEDSAVYLCASSLATTGTGNNQPQHFGDGTRLSIL.